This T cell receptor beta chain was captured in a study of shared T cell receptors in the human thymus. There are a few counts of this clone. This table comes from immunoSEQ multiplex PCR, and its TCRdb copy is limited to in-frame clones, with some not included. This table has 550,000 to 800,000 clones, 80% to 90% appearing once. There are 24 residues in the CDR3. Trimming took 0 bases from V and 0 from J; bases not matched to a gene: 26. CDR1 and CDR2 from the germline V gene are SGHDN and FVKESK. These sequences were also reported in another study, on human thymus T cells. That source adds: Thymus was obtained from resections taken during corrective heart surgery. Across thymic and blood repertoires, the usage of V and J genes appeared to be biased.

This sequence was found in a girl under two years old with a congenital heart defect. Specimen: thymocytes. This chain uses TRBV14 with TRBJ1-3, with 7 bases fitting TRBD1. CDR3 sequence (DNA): TGTGCCAGCAGCCAAGACCAGCGCCGACGCACGGACAGGAGCCATGAACGCTCTGGAAACACCATATATTTT. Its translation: CASSQDQRRRTDRSHERSGNTIYF.